The clone carrying this T cell receptor (beta chain) was seen ten or more times. Antigen unknown. These data originate in a study of regulatory T cells in long-lasting Graves disease. Arm-PCR with iRepertoire HTBI primers amplified the CDR3 regions for these TCR beta libraries. MiXCR was run by TCRdb on the multiplex PCR reads, yielding one entry per CDR3 protein. The table has some 400,000 distinct CDR3 sequences, about 15% seen once. CDR1 and CDR2 (germline): DFQATT, SNEGSKA (reference sequence). The V and J ends lost 1 base and 10 bases, in that order; junction bases with no gene match: 11. The CDR3 covers 15 residues. Study results and limitations: Few sampled subjects may have lowered accuracy.

Time point reported: newly diagnosed GD, antithyroid drugs for less than 3 months. The TCR library was made from RNA extracted from PBMCs. The sample also formed part of further work on T cells in Graves' hyperthyroidism and ophthalmopathy. From that paper: Graves' hyperthyroidism was deemed stable given no ophthalmopathy progression within 18 months.

Sequencing was performed on peripheral blood mononuclear cells (PBMCs), taken at new diagnosis, from a patient treated with antithyroid drugs. V gene TRBV20-1 combines with J gene TRBJ1-4, with 8 bases identical to TRBD1. The sequence came from a woman under 40 with Graves disease. In DNA, the CDR3 is TGCAGTGCTAGAGCGAGGAGGACAGGGTCGGGAAAACTGTTTTTT. Translation gives CSARARRTGSGKLFF.